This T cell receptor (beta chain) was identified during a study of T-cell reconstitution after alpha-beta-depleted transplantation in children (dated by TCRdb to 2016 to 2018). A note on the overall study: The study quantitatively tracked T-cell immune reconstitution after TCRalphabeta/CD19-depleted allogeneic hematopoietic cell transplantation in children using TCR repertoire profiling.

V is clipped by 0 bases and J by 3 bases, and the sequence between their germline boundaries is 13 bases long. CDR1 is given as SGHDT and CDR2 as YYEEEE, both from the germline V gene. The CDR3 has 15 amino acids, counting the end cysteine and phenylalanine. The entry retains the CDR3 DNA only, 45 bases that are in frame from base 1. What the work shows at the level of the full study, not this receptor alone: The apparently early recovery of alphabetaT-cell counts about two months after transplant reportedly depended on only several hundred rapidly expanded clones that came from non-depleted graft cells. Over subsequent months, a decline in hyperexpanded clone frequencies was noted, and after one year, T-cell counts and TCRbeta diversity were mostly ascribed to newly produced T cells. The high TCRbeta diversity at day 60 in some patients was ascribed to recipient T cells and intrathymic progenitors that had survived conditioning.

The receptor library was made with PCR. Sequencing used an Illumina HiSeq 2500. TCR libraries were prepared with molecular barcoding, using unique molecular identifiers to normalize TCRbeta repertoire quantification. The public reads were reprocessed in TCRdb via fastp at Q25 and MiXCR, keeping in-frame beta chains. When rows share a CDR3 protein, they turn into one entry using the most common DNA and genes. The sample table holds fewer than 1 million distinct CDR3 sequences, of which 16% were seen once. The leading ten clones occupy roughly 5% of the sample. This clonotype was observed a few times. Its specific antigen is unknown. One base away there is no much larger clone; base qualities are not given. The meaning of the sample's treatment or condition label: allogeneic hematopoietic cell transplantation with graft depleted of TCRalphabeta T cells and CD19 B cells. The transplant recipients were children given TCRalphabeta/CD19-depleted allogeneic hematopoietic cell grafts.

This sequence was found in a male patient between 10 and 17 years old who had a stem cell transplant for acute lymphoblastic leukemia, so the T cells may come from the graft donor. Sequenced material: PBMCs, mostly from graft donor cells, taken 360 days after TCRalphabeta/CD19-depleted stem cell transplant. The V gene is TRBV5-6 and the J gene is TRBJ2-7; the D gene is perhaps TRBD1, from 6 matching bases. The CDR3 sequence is CASSLVDRRVYEQYF. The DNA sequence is TGTGCCAGCAGCTTGGTCGACAGGAGAGTCTACGAGCAGTACTTC.